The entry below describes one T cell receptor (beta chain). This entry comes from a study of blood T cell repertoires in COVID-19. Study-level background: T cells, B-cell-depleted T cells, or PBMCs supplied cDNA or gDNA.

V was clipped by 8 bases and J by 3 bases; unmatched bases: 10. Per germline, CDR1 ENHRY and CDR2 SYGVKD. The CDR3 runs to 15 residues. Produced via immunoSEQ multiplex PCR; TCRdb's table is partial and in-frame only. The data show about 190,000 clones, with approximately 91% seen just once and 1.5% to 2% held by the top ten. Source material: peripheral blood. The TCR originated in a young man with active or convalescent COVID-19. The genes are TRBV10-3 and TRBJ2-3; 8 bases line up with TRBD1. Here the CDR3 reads CAIHSGRGLTDTQYF. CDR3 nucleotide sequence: TGTGCCATCCATTCGGGCAGGGGGCTTACAGATACGCAGTATTTT.